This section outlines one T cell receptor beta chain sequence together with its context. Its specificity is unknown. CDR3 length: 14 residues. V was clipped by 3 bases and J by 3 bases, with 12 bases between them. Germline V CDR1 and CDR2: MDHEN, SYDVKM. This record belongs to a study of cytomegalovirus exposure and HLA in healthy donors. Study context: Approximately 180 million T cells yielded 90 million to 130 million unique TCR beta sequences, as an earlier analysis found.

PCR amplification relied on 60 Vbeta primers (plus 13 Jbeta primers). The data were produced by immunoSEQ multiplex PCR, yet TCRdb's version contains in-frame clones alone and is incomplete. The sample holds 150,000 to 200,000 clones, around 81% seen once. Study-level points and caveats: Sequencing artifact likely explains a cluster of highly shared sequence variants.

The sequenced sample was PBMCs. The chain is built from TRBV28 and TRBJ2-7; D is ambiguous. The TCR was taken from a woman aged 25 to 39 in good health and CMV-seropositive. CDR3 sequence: CASSLFPVVYEQYF. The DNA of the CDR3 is TGTGCCAGCAGTTTGTTTCCGGTAGTCTACGAGCAGTACTTC. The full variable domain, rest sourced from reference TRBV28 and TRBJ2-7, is DVKVTQSSRYLVKRTGEKVFLECVQDMDHENMFWYRQDPGLGLRLIYFSYDVKMKEKGDIPEGYSVSREKKERFSLILESASTNQTSMYLCASSLFPVVYEQYFGPGTRLTVT.